This T cell receptor (beta chain) originates from a study of blood T cells in healthy people across ages. Per sample, a minimum of 6.5 million PBMCs were isolated. The CDR3 is 14 residues long. V shed 8 bases, J shed 10 bases, and the junction held 13 bases outside the gene matches. This clonotype was observed many times. Alongside a J-beta primer mix, a sample-barcoded 5' primer served in a second PCR lasting about 7 to 11 cycles. TCRdb called the 5' RACE reads again in MiXCR, with one record for every CDR3 protein. Here the sample spans 630,000 or so distinct CDR3 sequences, about 30% being singletons.

The chain recombines TRBV12-3 or TRBV12-4 with TRBJ2-1; 8 bases line up with TRBD2. The sample was blood. The source of this sequence is a woman of 80 years or more in good health. The CDR3 protein is CASGAGVSGGEQFF. As DNA, the CDR3 is TGTGCCAGCGGAGCGGGGGTCTCGGGGGGGGAGCAGTTCTTC.